In this sample, the clone carrying this T cell receptor (beta chain) turned up many times. Antigen unknown. The length of the CDR3 is 15 residues. J lost 2 bases, V lost 7 bases, and 7 bases had no gene match. The V gene's germline CDR1 is WNHNN and CDR2 SYGVQD (reference sequence). The sample comes from a study of breast tumors, draining lymph nodes, adjacent tissues. TCRdb reprocessed the multiplex PCR reads with MiXCR, giving one entry per CDR3 protein. The repertoire holds 150,000 to 200,000 distinct CDR3 sequences, with roughly a third as singletons. Findings and limits, study-wide: Data only fit, rather than demonstrated, lymph node origin of most tumor T cells.

The lymph nodes were axillary draining lymph nodes from breast cancer patients. J is TRBJ2-1 and V is TRBV10-1; TRBD2 matches at 8 bases. Sequencing used axillary lymph node tissue. The sequence was collected from a female donor with breast cancer. Some clones in this sample may be carry-over from other donors' samples. The CDR3 nucleotides are TGCGCCAGCACTCGGACTAGCCTTGCCTACAATGAGCAGTTCTTC. Translation: CASTRTSLAYNEQFF.